This paragraph covers one TCR beta chain sequence. The antigen this receptor binds is unknown. No base quality values were provided; no much bigger clone lies one nucleotide off. TCRbeta CDR3 regions were amplified from genomic DNA by means of the immunoSEQ Assay, a bias-controlled multiplex PCR. The authors' pipeline ran thus. The number of nucleated cells in each sample was estimated by amplification of reference gene primers within the assay. To quantify the absolute abundance of each unique TCRbeta CDR3 rearrangement, sequence reads were collapsed and filtered. Productive Simpson clonality was computed per sample as the square root of Simpson's diversity index over productive rearrangements. What TCRdb holds here is the immuneACCESS table cut down to in-frame rearrangements. Part of the clones is not present; checked against another copy, under half of the missing clones reflect an unresolved V gene, and the others are unexplained. V, J and clone size are taken as reported in that table, and D and trimming were inferred from the DNA itself. This sample gives around 140,000 clones in total; roughly 89% of them show up just once. Around 2.9% of the sample rests with the top ten.

Trimming takes 3 bases off V and 6 bases off J; junction bases not matched to a gene: 9. The germline V gene provides CDR1 KGHSH and CDR2 LQKENI. Including the terminal cysteine and phenylalanine, the CDR3 comprises 15 residues. Only the CDR3 region is kept as DNA, spanning 45 bases read in frame from base 1. The data were taken from a study of blood T cell repertoires in COVID-19 (dated by TCRdb to the early 2020s). In terms of the full investigation: The collaborator samples originated in the United States, Italy and Spain and spanned the acute and convalescent phases of COVID-19. The prospective study material was composed of cDNA or gDNA derived from T cells, B-cell-depleted T cells, or PBMCs. Deeply sampled blood TCRbeta repertoires from subjects exposed to, actively infected with, or recovered from COVID-19 were included in the dataset. The repertoires were made available in a free public database intended to serve as a resource for research on the immune response to SARS-CoV-2. Samples came from the ongoing ImmuneRACE study (first 160 participants) plus 1,254 subjects from 6 global collaborators. A de-identified subject ID, COVID-19 status, age in years and sex were almost always included in the sample metadata. Where available, HLA class I and class II types were obtained from metadata supplied by the sample provider rather than from assay-based typing. What the study reported, not specific to this receptor: The quantity of clinical and demographic metadata differed by source and by participant and was supplied without curation.

Collaborating institutions collected whole blood in K2EDTA tubes following their own protocols. Collaborator samples were shipped for TCRbeta analysis as frozen whole blood, isolated PBMCs, or DNA extracted from either sample type. The chain is made from TRBV18 and TRBJ1-2, and TRBD1 matches 8 of the central bases. This sequence was found in a man in his sixties with active or convalescent COVID-19. Sample: peripheral blood. CDR3 loop: CASSPQGAQGNGYTF. The DNA sequence is as follows: TGTGCCAGCTCACCGCAGGGGGCGCAGGGAAATGGCTACACCTTC.